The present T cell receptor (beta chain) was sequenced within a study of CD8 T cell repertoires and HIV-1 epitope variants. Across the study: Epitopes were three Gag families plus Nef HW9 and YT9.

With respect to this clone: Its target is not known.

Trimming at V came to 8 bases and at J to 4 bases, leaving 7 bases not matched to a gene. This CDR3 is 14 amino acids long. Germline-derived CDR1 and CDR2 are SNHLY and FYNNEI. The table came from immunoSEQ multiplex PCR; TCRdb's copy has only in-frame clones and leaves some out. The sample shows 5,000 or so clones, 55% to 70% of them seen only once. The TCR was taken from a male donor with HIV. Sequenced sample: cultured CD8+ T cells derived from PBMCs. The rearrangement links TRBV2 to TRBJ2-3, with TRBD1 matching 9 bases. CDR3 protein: CASPPGQGPDTQYF. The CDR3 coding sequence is TGTGCCAGCCCACCGGGACAGGGCCCAGATACGCAGTATTTT.